The next 12 T cell receptor beta chains were all read from a single sample in a study of shared clonotypes between healthy human individuals. This table comes from immunoSEQ multiplex PCR, and its TCRdb copy is limited to in-frame clones, with some not included. The sample carries approximately 2.5 million clones, roughly 93% recorded once. Material: naive CD4+ T cells from PBMCs. Indicated subset: CD45RA+ positively selected. Receptor source: a man younger than 35 in good health. Some clones in this sample may be carry-over from other donors' samples.

The V call is TRBV6-1, the J call TRBJ1-2, with TRBD1 matching over 10 bases. The V gene's germline CDR1 is MNHNS and CDR2 SASEGT. Unmatched junction bases numbered 7, after V lost 3 bases and J lost 3 bases. This CDR3 has 16 residues. The CDR3 loop is CASSDPRTGGHYGYTF. The CDR3 bases are TGTGCCAGCAGTGACCCGCGGACAGGGGGGCACTATGGCTACACCTTC.

This clone turned up a few times. The same CDR3 also results from other DNA sequences found in this sample. The V and J genes are TRBV30 and TRBJ2-2; D remains unclear. There are 13 residues in the CDR3. Germline lookup yields CDR1 GTSNPN and CDR2 SVGIG (reference sequence). The ends were cut back, 2 bases at V and 1 base at J, with 5 bases in the middle. DNA for the CDR3: TGTGCCTGGAGTAGGTTGAACACCGGGGAGCTGTTTTTT. Encoded protein: CAWSRLNTGELFF.

The V and J genes are TRBV13 and TRBJ1-4; no clear D gene. The length of the CDR3 is 12 residues. Trimming shortened V by 0 bases and J by 10 bases, and 6 bases separated the two germline ends. The germline V gene encodes CDR1 PRHDT and CDR2 FYEKMQ (reference sequence). The CDR3 sequence is CASSLGGGKLFF. The CDR3 coding sequence is TGTGCCAGCAGCTTAGGGGGTGGAAAACTGTTTTTT.

The rearrangement joins TRBV30 to TRBJ2-1, with D perhaps assigned TRBD1 or TRBD2 (6 bases each). Germline loops: CDR1 GTSNPN, CDR2 SVGIG (reference sequence). This CDR3 is built from 14 residues. Deletions cut 2 bases from V and 2 bases from J, with 10 bases between. The CDR3 protein is CAWSRRGAYNEQFF. In nucleotides, the CDR3 is TGTGCCTGGAGTCGGAGGGGGGCCTACAATGAGCAGTTCTTC.

The gene calls are TRBV28 and TRBJ1-1; possibly TRBD1 for D (5 bases). Germline CDR1 and CDR2: MDHEN and SYDVKM. The CDR3 is made up of 13 amino acids. With 11 bases removed from V and 5 bases from J, the gap between germline ends came to 18 bases. The DNA for the CDR3 is TGTGCCTTACAAAAGCAGGGAGGTACTGAAGCTTTCTTT. Its protein is CALQKQGGTEAFF.

The chain combines TRBV5-4 with TRBJ2-4, with a weak D call TRBD2 (5 bases). This CDR3 contains 17 residues. Trimming left V 3 bases short and J 0 bases short, with 16 bases between. Germline V lookup: CDR1 SGHNT, CDR2 YYREEE (reference sequence). CDR3 protein: CASSSAEVGLAKNIQYF. In DNA, the CDR3 is TGTGCCAGCAGCTCAGCGGAGGTGGGCTTAGCCAAAAACATTCAGTACTTC.

The chain is built from TRBV27 and TRBJ2-1; TRBD1 aligns across 10 bases. The ends lost 6 bases at V and 3 bases at J; junction bases unmatched: 8. CDR1 is MNHEY, CDR2 SMNVEV, per germline (reference sequence). The CDR3 contains 16 residues. The CDR3 sequence is CASSYVRTGGYNEQFF. CDR3 sequence (DNA): TGTGCCAGCAGCTACGTCCGGACAGGGGGCTACAATGAGCAGTTCTTC.

This clone appeared once. V gene TRBV5-1 combines with J gene TRBJ2-4; TRBD2 matches 12 bases. In germline, CDR1 is SGHRS, CDR2 YFSETQ. The CDR3 sequence is 22 residues long. V trimming: 3 bases; J trimming: 0 bases; junction bases outside the gene matches: 19. In nucleotides, the CDR3 is TGCGCCAGCAGCTCCGTTCCCAAAACGGGACTAGCGGGTACGCTAGCCAAAAACATTCAGTACTTC. It yields the protein CASSSVPKTGLAGTLAKNIQYF.

This chain uses TRBV7-3 with TRBJ2-4; 16 positions agree with TRBD2. The junction had 6 bases not matched to a gene; V was cut back by 4 bases and J by 6 bases. The CDR3 covers 17 residues. CDR1 is SGHTA, CDR2 FQGTGA, per germline. CDR3 protein: CASSSGLAGGPGNIQYF. DNA of the CDR3: TGTGCCAGCAGCTCGGGACTAGCGGGAGGGCCGGGAAACATTCAGTACTTC.

The chain couples TRBV18 to TRBJ2-7; possible D gene TRBD2, 6 bases. The ends were cut back, 2 bases at V and 7 bases at J, with 12 bases in the middle. Germline V gene data show CDR1 as KGHSH and CDR2 as LQKENI. The CDR3 is 13 residues long. In nucleotides, the CDR3 is TGTGCCAGCTCACCAATGGCAGGGACTGAGCAGTACTTC. This sequence encodes CASSPMAGTEQYF.

Concerning this clone: The same CDR3 is also encoded by other DNA sequences in this sample. CDR3 sequence reads: CASSFGTVNTEAFF. The CDR3 DNA sequence: TGTGCCAGCAGTTTCGGGACAGTGAACACTGAAGCTTTCTTT. The chain has TRBV28 and TRBJ1-1; 7 positions match TRBD1. Germline V gene data show CDR1 as MDHEN and CDR2 as SYDVKM. CDR3 size: 14 residues. After removal of 3 bases from V and 0 bases from J, the junction contained 1 base not matched to a gene.

The chain uses TRBV5-4 and TRBJ2-1; D gene uncertain. Germline-derived CDR1 and CDR2 are SGHNT and YYREEE (reference sequence). The CDR3 contains 12 residues. V dropped 4 bases and J dropped 7 bases, with 9 bases sitting between them. This CDR3 reads CASSLRPNEQFF. The CDR3 nucleotides read TGTGCCAGCAGCCTCAGACCGAATGAGCAGTTCTTC.